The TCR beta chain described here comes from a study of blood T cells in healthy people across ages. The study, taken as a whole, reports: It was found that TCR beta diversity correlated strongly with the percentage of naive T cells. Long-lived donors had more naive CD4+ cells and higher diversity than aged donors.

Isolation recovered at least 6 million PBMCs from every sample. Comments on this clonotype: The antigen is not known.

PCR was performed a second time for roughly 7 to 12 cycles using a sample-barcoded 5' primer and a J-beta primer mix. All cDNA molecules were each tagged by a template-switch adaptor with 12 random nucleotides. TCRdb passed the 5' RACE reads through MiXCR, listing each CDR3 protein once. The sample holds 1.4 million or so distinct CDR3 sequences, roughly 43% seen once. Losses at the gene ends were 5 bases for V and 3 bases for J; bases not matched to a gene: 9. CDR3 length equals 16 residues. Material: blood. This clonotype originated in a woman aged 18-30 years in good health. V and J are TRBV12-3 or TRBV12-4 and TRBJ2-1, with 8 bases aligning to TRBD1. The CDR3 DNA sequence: TGTGCCAGCAGTCCCACAGGGGGGAACCTCTACAATGAGCAGTTCTTC. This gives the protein CASSPTGGNLYNEQFF.